The next 18 T cell receptor beta chains were all read from a single sample in a study of Ad26.COV2.S vaccination and SARS-CoV-2 variants. Treatment described: around 19 received Ad26.COV2.S at low or high dose, single or two shots; about five received placebo; per-sample allocation not given. At day 63 after the first vaccine or placebo injection, samples were drawn. The method was immunoSEQ multiplex PCR; TCRdb's version includes in-frame clones alone and lacks a portion of them. Among 350,000 to 500,000 clones listed, more than 80% were seen once. The sequenced sample was peripheral blood, obtained in a trial of Ad26.COV2.S vaccine versus placebo. These receptors were taken from a person aged 18 to 65 who received the Ad26.COV2.S COVID-19 vaccine or a placebo.

The chain recombines TRBV4-3 with TRBJ1-6; the D is unclear. The CDR3 is 16 residues long. Deletions cut 0 bases from V and 7 bases from J, with 13 bases between. The germline V gene has CDR1 LGHNA and CDR2 YSLEER. In DNA, the CDR3 is TGCGCCAGCAGCCAAGATTGGAGGACGCCCAATTCACCCCTCCACTTT. Its translation: CASSQDWRTPNSPLHF.

This clone was seen once. The chain couples TRBV27 to TRBJ2-1, with TRBD2 matching over 7 bases. Looked up from germline, CDR1 is MNHEY and CDR2 is SMNVEV (reference sequence). The junction had 12 bases not matched to a gene; V was cut back by 7 bases and J by 9 bases. The CDR3 consists of 14 residues. The CDR3 bases are TGTGCCAGCAATTGGGCGGGAGCGGAAGGTGAGCAGTTCTTC. Translated: CASNWAGAEGEQFF.

The J gene is TRBJ2-5, the V gene TRBV3-1 (or the pseudogene TRBV3-2), with TRBD2 matching over 11 bases. The V gene end was trimmed by 1 base and the J gene end by 6 bases; junction bases not matched to a gene: 22. Germline CDR1 is LGHDT and CDR2 is YNNKEL (reference sequence). CDR3 size: 21 residues. DNA of the CDR3: TGTGCCAGCAGCCAAGGTCACAACACACTTCGGTCAACTAGCGGGAGTAAGACCCAGTACTTC. It yields the protein CASSQGHNTLRSTSGSKTQYF.

This clone was picked up one time. The chain joins TRBV9 to TRBJ2-1, with 9 positions matching TRBD2. Germline lookup yields CDR1 SGDLS and CDR2 YYNGEE. CDR3 size: 15 residues. With 1 base clipped from V and 6 bases from J, the junction kept 5 bases outside the gene matches. The CDR3 is CASSVIAGVGNEQFF. In DNA, the CDR3 is TGTGCCAGCAGCGTAATAGCGGGAGTAGGCAATGAGCAGTTCTTC.

This chain connects TRBV6-5 to TRBJ1-5, with D possibly matching TRBD1 (5 bases). The CDR3 spans 15 residues. Germline V lookup: CDR1 MNHEY, CDR2 SVGAGI. V was shortened by 2 bases and J by 7 bases, with 15 bases between the two germline ends. CDR3 in amino acids: CASSYGGMAGQPQHF. CDR3 sequence (DNA): TGTGCCAGCAGTTACGGGGGAATGGCGGGACAGCCCCAGCATTTT.

The chain employs TRBV30 and TRBJ2-3, with 7 bases fitting TRBD1. The CDR3 runs 14 residues. The J segment lost 5 bases and the V segment lost 3 bases, leaving 8 bases of the junction unmatched. Germline assignment: CDR1 GTSNPN and CDR2 SVGIG (reference sequence). The DNA of the CDR3 is TGTGCCTGGAGCTGGACAGGAGCCGGAGATACGCAGTATTTT. It specifies CAWSWTGAGDTQYF.

This chain joins TRBV15 and TRBJ2-6; TRBD2 is a possible D gene (5 bases). The CDR3 has 17 amino acids. Germline loops: CDR1 LNHNV, CDR2 YYDKDF (reference sequence). V was pared by 0 bases and J by 2 bases, with 11 bases between. CDR3 amino acids: CATSREVGSPGANVLTF. CDR3 DNA: TGTGCCACCAGCAGAGAGGTGGGGAGCCCTGGGGCCAACGTCCTGACTTTC. The whole variable domain, remainder taken from reference TRBV15 and TRBJ2-6, is DAMVIQNPRYQVTQFGKPVTLSCSQTLNHNVMYWYQQKSSQAPKLLFHYYDKDFNNEADTPDNFQSRRPNTSFCFLDIRSPGLGDTAMYLCATSREVGSPGANVLTFGAGSRLTVL.

This chain joins TRBV4-1 and TRBJ2-1, with 15 bases that match TRBD2. There are 18 residues in the CDR3. CDR1 and CDR2 (germline): MGHRA, YSYEKL. V lost 4 bases to trimming and J lost 6 bases; unmatched junction nucleotides: 10. The CDR3 loop reads CASSLGLAGGPEVNEQFF. Here the CDR3 DNA reads TGCGCCAGCAGCCTTGGACTAGCGGGAGGGCCGGAAGTCAATGAGCAGTTCTTC.

The J gene is TRBJ1-6, the V gene TRBV30; D might be TRBD1 (6 bases). Germline assignment: CDR1 GTSNPN and CDR2 SVGIG (reference sequence). Trimming removed 0 bases at V and 14 bases at J, with 20 bases between. The CDR3 is made up of 15 amino acids. Here the CDR3 DNA reads TGTGCCTGGAGTGTTCGGGGGGGCCTTTTTTCGGCCCTCCACTTT. This encodes CAWSVRGGLFSALHF.

The chain links TRBV6-5 to TRBJ2-7; D tentatively fits TRBD1 or TRBD2 (5 bases each). CDR3 size: 13 residues. Germline V gene data show CDR1 as MNHEY and CDR2 as SVGAGI. The germline V and J ends were trimmed by 2 bases and 3 bases, with 8 bases remaining between them. The CDR3 spells CASSYRGVYEQYF. The DNA of the CDR3 is TGTGCCAGCAGTTACAGAGGGGTCTACGAGCAGTACTTC.

Notes on this clone: This likely reflects a read error, since a far larger clone is one base away. This CDR3 is also generated by other DNA sequences in the sample. The chain links TRBV12-3 or TRBV12-4 to TRBJ2-7, with D hard to call. The CDR3 is made up of 11 amino acids. Trimming cost V 4 bases and J 0 bases, with 1 base left between them. This CDR3 is CASSSSYEQYF. The CDR3 bases are TGTGCCAGCAGTTCCTCCTACGAGCAGTACTTC.

The J gene is TRBJ1-1, the V gene TRBV7-6, with TRBD1 as a possible D gene (6 bases). V lost 5 bases, J lost 0 bases, and 13 bases lay in between. The germline CDR1 and CDR2 sequences are SGHVS and FNYEAQ. The CDR3 spans 15 residues. The CDR3 region has the DNA TGTGCCAGCAGCCCGGCGGGGGCCATGAACACTGAAGCTTTCTTT. As protein: CASSPAGAMNTEAFF.

This clone came up once. This rearrangement joins TRBV19 to TRBJ1-1, with 10 nucleotides matching TRBD1. CDR1 is LNHDA, CDR2 SQIVND, per germline (reference sequence). This CDR3 spans 14 amino acids. Trimming at V came to 10 bases and at J to 8 bases, leaving 13 bases not matched to a gene. CDR3 region: CATIPDRGIMEAFF. The CDR3 coding sequence is TGTGCCACCATCCCGGACAGGGGGATTATGGAAGCTTTCTTT.

J is TRBJ2-2 and V is TRBV27, with D perhaps TRBD1 (5 bases). The CDR3 runs to 18 residues. Germline V gives CDR1 MNHEY, CDR2 SMNVEV (reference sequence). Trimming shortened V by 0 bases and J by 1 base, and 15 bases separated the two germline ends. CDR3 bases: TGTGCCAGCAGTTTATCGTATGGGGCCCTCGGGAACACCGGGGAGCTGTTTTTT. Encoded protein: CASSLSYGALGNTGELFF.

This clone occurred many times. The genes are TRBV6-4 and TRBJ1-1; D is ambiguous. In germline, CDR1 is MRHNA, CDR2 SNTAGT. The V and J ends lost 3 bases and 1 base respectively, with 6 bases between them. The CDR3 runs 13 residues. CDR3 nucleotides: TGTGCCAGCAGTGAAGAGGAGAACACTGAAGCTTTCTTT. As protein: CASSEEENTEAFF.

The J gene is TRBJ2-1, the V gene TRBV28; D is unresolved. Germline loops: CDR1 MDHEN, CDR2 SYDVKM. The CDR3 runs to 13 residues. V gave up 2 bases and J gave up 8 bases, with 10 bases separating them. CDR3 coding DNA: TGTGCCAGCAGTTTAGTGCCCCAGGATGAGCAGTTCTTC. Protein sequence: CASSLVPQDEQFF.

This chain uses TRBV6-2 or TRBV6-3 with TRBJ1-4; maybe TRBD1 (6 bases). This CDR3 contains 14 residues. V was pared by 7 bases and J by 4 bases, with 13 bases between. Germline-derived CDR1 and CDR2 are MNHEY and SVGEGT. This CDR3 is CASIPGADNEKLFF. CDR3 nucleotides: TGTGCCAGCATCCCAGGGGCGGATAATGAAAAACTGTTTTTT.

The genes are TRBV19 and TRBJ1-3, with a weak D call TRBD1 (6 bases). The V gene lost 6 bases and the J gene lost 1 base, with 19 bases spanning the gap. The length of the CDR3 is 17 residues. CDR1 is LNHDA and CDR2 is SQIVND in the germline V gene (reference sequence). The CDR3 protein is CASRSQGSAGSGNTIYF. In DNA form, the CDR3 reads TGTGCCAGTAGAAGCCAGGGGTCAGCAGGATCTGGAAACACCATATATTTT.